These 2 T cell receptor beta chains share one sample of origin, sequenced in a study of blood T cell repertoires in COVID-19. Profiling relied on immunoSEQ multiplex PCR, and the TCRdb table lists in-frame clones only, not all of them. The sample includes 150,000 to 200,000 clones, roughly 79% of them seen just once. Sequenced: peripheral blood. The origin of the receptors is a woman aged 80 or over with acute or convalescent COVID-19.

The chain couples TRBV6-1 to TRBJ1-1; no definite D call. This CDR3 region has 14 residues. Per germline, CDR1 MNHNS and CDR2 SASEGT. Trimming pared 2 bases from V and 10 bases from J, leaving 17 bases between. The CDR3 nucleotides are TGTGCCAGCAGTGAAATGTGGGGAGGAGGTTCAGCTTTCTTT. Protein product: CASSEMWGGGSAFF.

The rearrangement joins TRBV2 to TRBJ1-1, with 8 bases fitting TRBD1. Germline values: CDR1 SNHLY, CDR2 FYNNEI. This CDR3 comprises 13 residues. With V trimmed by 4 bases and J by 5 bases, 3 bases remained unmatched. The CDR3: CASSGTGGTEAFF. Written as DNA, the CDR3 is TGTGCCAGCAGTGGTACAGGGGGAACTGAAGCTTTCTTT.